What follows is one T cell receptor (beta chain) and its context. Antigen: not known. Donors comprised only Caucasian adults living in Nashville, Tennessee. The material for each subset, its genomic DNA, was split evenly across several immunoSEQ plates. Original methodology: Without quality scores, immunoSEQ junctional reads could not be filtered like full-length reads. Only in-frame clones appear in the TCRdb table, and some are missing; sequencing was by immunoSEQ multiplex PCR. The DNA gave D and trimming, while V, J and clone size come from that table. The sample shows over a million clones, roughly 96% of them seen only once. V trimming: 5 bases; J trimming: 6 bases; junction bases outside the gene matches: 8. Germline V gene sequence: CDR1 MNHEY, CDR2 SMNVEV (reference sequence). The CDR3 loop spans 17 amino acids. These data are taken from a study of shared clonotypes between healthy human individuals. Findings and limits, study-wide: Estimated richness values were generally larger in naive subsets than in memory subsets.

The sequence came from a man aged 25-45 years in good health. The specimen was naive CD4+ T cells sorted from blood. Subset of the sample: CD45RA+ positively selected. The V call is TRBV27, the J call TRBJ2-2, with 14 bases lining up with TRBD2. CDR3 region: CASSLGTSGSGPGELFF. CDR3 coding DNA: TGTGCCAGCAGTCTAGGGACTAGCGGGAGTGGTCCCGGGGAGCTGTTTTTT.